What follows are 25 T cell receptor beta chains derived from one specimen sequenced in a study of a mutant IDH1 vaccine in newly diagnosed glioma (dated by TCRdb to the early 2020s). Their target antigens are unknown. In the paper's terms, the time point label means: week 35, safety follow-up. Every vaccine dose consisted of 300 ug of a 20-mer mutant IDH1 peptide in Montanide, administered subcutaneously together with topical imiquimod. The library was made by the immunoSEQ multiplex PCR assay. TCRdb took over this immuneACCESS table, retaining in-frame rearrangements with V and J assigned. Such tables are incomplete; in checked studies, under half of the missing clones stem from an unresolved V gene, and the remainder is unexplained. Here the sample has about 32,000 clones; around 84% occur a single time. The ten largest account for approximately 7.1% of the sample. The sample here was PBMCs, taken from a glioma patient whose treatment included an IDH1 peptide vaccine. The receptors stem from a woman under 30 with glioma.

The chain's CDR3 is CASSSNPGVGDGYTF. DNA for the CDR3: TGTGCCAGCAGTTCGAATCCGGGGGTTGGGGATGGCTACACCTTC. V usage is TRBV28 and J usage is TRBJ1-2; a weak D match, TRBD1 (5 bases). This CDR3 has 15 amino acids. The germline V gene encodes CDR1 MDHEN and CDR2 SYDVKM. V lost 4 bases to trimming and J lost 6 bases, with 18 bases between them.

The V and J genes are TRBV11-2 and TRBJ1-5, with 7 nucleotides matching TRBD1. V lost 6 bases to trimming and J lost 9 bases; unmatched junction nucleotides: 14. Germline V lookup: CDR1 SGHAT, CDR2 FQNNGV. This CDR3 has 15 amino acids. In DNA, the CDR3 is TGTGCCAGCAGACTCGGACAGGATCTTTCACTGCCCCAGCATTTT. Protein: CASRLGQDLSLPQHF. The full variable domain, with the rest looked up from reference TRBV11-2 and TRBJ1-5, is EAGVAQSPRYKIIEKRQSVAFWCNPISGHATLYWYQQILGQGPKLLIQFQNNGVVDDSQLPKDRFSAERLKGVDSTLKIQPAKLEDSAVYLCASRLGQDLSLPQHFGDGTRLSIL.

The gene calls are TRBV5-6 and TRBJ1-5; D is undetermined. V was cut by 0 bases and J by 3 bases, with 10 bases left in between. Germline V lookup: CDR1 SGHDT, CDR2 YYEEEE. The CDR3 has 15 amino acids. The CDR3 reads CASSLGLGLNQPQHF. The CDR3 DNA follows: TGTGCCAGCAGCTTGGGGTTAGGACTCAATCAGCCCCAGCATTTT.

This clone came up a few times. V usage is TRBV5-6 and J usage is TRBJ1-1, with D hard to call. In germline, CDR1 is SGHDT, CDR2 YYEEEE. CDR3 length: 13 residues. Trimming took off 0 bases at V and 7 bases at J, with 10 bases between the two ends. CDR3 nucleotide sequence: TGTGCCAGCAGCTTGGTAGGAGGAATTGAAGCTTTCTTT. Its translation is CASSLVGGIEAFF.

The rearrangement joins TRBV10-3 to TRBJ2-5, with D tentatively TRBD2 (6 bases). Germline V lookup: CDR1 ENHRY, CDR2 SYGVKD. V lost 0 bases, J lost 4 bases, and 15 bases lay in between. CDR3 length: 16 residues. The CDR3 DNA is TGTGCCATCAGTGAGTCTGTTTCGGGAGTGCTAGAGACCCAGTACTTC. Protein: CAISESVSGVLETQYF.

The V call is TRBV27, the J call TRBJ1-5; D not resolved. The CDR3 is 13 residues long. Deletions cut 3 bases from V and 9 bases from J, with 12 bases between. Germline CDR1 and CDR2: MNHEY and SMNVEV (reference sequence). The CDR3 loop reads CASSFEISRPQHF. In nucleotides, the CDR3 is TGTGCCAGCAGTTTTGAGATATCACGGCCCCAGCATTTT.

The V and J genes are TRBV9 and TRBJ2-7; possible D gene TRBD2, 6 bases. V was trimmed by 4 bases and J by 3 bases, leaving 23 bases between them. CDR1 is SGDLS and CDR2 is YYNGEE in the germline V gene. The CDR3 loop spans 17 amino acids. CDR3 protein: CASSLGGRRGRDYEQYF. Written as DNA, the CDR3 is TGTGCCAGCAGCCTGGGAGGCAGGCGGGGTAGGGACTACGAGCAGTACTTC. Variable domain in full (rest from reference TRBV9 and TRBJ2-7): DSGVTQTPKHLITATGQRVTLRCSPRSGDLSVYWYQQSLDQGLQFLIQYYNGEERAKGNILERFSAQQFPDLHSELNLSSLELGDSALYFCASSLGGRRGRDYEQYFGPGTRLTVT.

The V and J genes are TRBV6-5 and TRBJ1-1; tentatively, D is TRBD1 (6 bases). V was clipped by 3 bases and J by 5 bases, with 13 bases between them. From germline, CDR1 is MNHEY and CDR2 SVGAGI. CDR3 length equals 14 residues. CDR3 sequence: CASSYEGGATEAFF. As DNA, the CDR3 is TGTGCCAGCAGTTATGAGGGGGGAGCAACTGAAGCTTTCTTT.

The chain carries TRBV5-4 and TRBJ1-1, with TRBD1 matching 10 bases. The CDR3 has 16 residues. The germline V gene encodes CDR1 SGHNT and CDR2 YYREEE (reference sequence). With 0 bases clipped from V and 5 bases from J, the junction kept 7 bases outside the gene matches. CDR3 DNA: TGTGCCAGCAGCTTGGCCGGGACAGGGGACAAAACTGAAGCTTTCTTT. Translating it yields CASSLAGTGDKTEAFF.

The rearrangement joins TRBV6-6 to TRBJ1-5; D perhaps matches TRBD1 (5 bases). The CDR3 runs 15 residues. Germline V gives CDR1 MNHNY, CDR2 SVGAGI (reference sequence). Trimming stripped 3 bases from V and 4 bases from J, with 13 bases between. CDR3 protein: CASSYIRQFNQPQHF. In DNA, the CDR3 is TGTGCCAGCAGTTATATACGACAGTTTAATCAGCCCCAGCATTTT.

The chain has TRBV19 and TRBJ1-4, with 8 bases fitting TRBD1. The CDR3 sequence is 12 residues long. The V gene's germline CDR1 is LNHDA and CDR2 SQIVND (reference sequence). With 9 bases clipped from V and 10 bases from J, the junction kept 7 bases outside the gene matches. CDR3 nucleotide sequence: TGTGCCAGCTGGACAGGGTTAGGAAAACTGTTTTTT. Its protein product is CASWTGLGKLFF.

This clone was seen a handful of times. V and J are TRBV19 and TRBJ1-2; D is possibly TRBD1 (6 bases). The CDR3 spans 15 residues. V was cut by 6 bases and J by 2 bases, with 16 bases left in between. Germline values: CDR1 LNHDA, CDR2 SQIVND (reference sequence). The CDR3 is CASSVNPGVNYGYTF. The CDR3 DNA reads TGTGCCAGTAGCGTTAATCCAGGGGTGAACTATGGCTACACCTTC.

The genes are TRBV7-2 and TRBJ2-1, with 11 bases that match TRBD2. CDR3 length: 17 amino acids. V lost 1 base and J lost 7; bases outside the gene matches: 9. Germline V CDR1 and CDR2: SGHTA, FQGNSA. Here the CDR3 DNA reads TGTGCCAGCAGCTTAGGGCTAGCGGGGGGCCGATGGAATGAGCAGTTCTTC. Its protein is CASSLGLAGGRWNEQFF.

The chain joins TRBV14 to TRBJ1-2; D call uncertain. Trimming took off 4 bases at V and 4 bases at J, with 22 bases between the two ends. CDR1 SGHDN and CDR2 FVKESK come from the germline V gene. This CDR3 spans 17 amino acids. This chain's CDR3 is CASSLSSERGISYGYTF. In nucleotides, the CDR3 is TGTGCCAGCAGCCTCAGTTCAGAGAGAGGAATCAGCTATGGCTACACCTTC.

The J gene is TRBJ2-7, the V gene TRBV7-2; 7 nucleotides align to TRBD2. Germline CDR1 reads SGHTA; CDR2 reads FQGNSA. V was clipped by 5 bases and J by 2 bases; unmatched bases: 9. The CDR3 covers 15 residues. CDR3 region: CASSPGVAGAYEQYF. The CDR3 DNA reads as TGTGCCAGCAGCCCTGGAGTAGCGGGTGCCTACGAGCAGTACTTC. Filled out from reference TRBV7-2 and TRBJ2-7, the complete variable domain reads GAGVSQSPSNKVTEKGKDVELRCDPISGHTALYWYRQSLGQGLEFLIYFQGNSAPDKSGLPSDRFSAERTGGSVSTLTIQRTQQEDSAVYLCASSPGVAGAYEQYFGPGTRLTVT.

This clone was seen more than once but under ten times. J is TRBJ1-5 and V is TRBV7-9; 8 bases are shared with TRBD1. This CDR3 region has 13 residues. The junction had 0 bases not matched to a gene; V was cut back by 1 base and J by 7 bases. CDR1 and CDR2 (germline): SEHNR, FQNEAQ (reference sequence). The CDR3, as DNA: TGTGCCAGCAGCTTAGACAGGGGGCAGCCCCAGCATTTT. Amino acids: CASSLDRGQPQHF.

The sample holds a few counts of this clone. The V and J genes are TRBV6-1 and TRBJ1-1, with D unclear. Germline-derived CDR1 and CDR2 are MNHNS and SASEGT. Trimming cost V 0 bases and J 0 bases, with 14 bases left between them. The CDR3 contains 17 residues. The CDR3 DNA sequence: TGTGCCAGCAGTGAAGCAGGCCGGGGAGGCATGAACACTGAAGCTTTCTTT. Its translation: CASSEAGRGGMNTEAFF.

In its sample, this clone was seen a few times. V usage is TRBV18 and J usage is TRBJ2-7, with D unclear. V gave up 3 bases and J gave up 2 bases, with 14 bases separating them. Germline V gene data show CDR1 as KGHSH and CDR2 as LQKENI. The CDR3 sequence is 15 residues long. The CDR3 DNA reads TGTGCCAGCTCACCGGAATCCAGCGCGGCCTACGAGCAGTACTTC. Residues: CASSPESSAAYEQYF.

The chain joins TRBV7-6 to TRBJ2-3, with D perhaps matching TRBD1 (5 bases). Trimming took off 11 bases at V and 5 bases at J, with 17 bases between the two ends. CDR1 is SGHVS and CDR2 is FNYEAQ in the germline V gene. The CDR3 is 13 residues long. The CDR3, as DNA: TGTGCCTCTTCATTGGGCAGGGAAGATACGCAGTATTTT. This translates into CASSLGREDTQYF.

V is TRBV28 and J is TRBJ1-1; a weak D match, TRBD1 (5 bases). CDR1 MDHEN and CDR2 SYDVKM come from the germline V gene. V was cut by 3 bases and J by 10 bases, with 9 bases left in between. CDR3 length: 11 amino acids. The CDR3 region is CASSFTGGAFF. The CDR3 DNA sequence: TGTGCCAGCAGTTTTACCGGGGGAGCTTTCTTT.

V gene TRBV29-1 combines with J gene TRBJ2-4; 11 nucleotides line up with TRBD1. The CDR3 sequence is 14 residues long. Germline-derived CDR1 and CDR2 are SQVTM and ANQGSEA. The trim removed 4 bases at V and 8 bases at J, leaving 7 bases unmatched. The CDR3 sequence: CSVVVGQGADIQYF. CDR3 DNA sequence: TGCAGCGTTGTTGTCGGACAGGGGGCGGACATTCAGTACTTC.

The CDR3 DNA sequence: TGTGCCAGCAGCGTGACTAGGGCTAGCACAGATACGCAGTATTTT. Translation: CASSVTRASTDTQYF. V gene TRBV6-5 combines with J gene TRBJ2-3; D possibly corresponds to TRBD2 (6 bases). The CDR3 contains 15 residues. Looked up from germline, CDR1 is MNHEY and CDR2 is SVGAGI. The V and J ends lost 6 bases and 0 bases respectively, with 13 bases between them.

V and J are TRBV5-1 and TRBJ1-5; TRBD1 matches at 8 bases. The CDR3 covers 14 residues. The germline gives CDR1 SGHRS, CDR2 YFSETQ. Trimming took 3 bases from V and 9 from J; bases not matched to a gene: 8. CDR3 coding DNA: TGCGCCAGCAGCTCGATCGGACAGGGCCCGCCCCAGCATTTT. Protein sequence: CASSSIGQGPPQHF.

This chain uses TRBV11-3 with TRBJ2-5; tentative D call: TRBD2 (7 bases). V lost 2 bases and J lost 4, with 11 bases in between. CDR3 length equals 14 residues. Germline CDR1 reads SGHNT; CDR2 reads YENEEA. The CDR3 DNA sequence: TGTGCCAGCAGCTTATTACGGGGGGCAGAGACCCAGTACTTC. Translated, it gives CASSLLRGAETQYF.

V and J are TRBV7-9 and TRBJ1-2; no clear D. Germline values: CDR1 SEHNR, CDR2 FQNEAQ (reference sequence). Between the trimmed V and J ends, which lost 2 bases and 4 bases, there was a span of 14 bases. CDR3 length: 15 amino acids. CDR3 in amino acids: CASSLYTRKGYGYTF. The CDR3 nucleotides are TGTGCCAGCAGCTTATACACCCGTAAGGGCTATGGCTACACCTTC.